This is a list of T cell receptor beta chains from one sample in a study of OX40 agonist ivuxolimab in advanced cancers. Method: immunoSEQ multiplex PCR; TCRdb's copy keeps in-frame clones and lacks some. Found here are about 64,000 clones, roughly nine tenths of them singletons; the top ten hold around 15%. Sample: CD4+ or CD8+ T cells sorted from blood, taken in a trial of the OX40 agonist ivuxolimab. The receptors originated from an adult with an advanced solid tumor such as melanoma, head and neck, liver or kidney cancer. CDR3s include the opening cysteine and the closing phenylalanine or tryptophan. A D gene is named only where the DNA matches it firmly. The size field is filled for only some rows; it gives once, few, many or a size class.

size	D	J	V	DNA	CDR3
-	TRBD1	TRBJ1-2	TRBV5-6	TGTGCCAGCAGCCCATACATTCGACAGGGCGACTATGGCTACACCTTC	CASSPYIRQGDYGYTF
-	TRBD2	TRBJ2-1	TRBV6-5	TGTGCCAGCAGTTCGCCCGGGAGGTGGGGTGTCTATGAGCAGTTCTTC	CASSSPGRWGVYEQFF
-	TRBD1	TRBJ2-5	TRBV9	TGTGCCAGCAACCCGGGACAGGGGGAGACCCAGTACTTC	CASNPGQGETQYF
-	-	TRBJ2-5	TRBV10-3	TGTGCCATCAGTGATAGCCTTGAGACCCAGTACTTC	CAISDSLETQYF
-	-	TRBJ1-1	TRBV6-1	TGTGCCAGCAGTGAAGAGGTGGACCGTAGCGCTTTCTTT	CASSEEVDRSAFF
-	-	TRBJ2-1	TRBV9	TGTGCCAGCGCGGGGAAGGCGCAGTTCTTC	CASAGKAQFF
-	-	TRBJ2-7	TRBV10-2	TGCGCCAGCAAGGAGAGGGGCGCCTACGAGCAGTACTTC	CASKERGAYEQYF
-	TRBD1	TRBJ1-5	TRBV27	TGTGCCAGCAGGGAGGGGGCCCATCAGCCCCAGCATTTT	CASREGAHQPQHF
-	-	TRBJ2-7	TRBV27	TGTGCCAGCGGATACAGGCTCAACTACGAGCAGTACTTC	CASGYRLNYEQYF
once	-	TRBJ2-2	TRBV4-1	TGCGCCAGCAGCCAAAAGAACACCGGGGAGCTGTTTTTT	CASSQKNTGELFF
-	-	TRBJ2-1	TRBV28	TGTGCCAGCAGCCAAAAGACAGGCGAGAGCTCCTACAATGAGCAGTTCTTC	CASSQKTGESSYNEQFF
-	TRBD2	TRBJ2-1	TRBV30	TGTGCCTGGAGCCCTAGCGGGAATGAGCAGTTCTTC	CAWSPSGNEQFF
-	TRBD2	TRBJ2-3	TRBV7-3	TGTGCCAGCAGCTCTGGACTAGCGGGCACAGATACGCAGTATTTT	CASSSGLAGTDTQYF
-	-	TRBJ2-7	TRBV7-9	TGTGCCAGCAGCTTGTACTACTCCTACGAGCAGTACTTC	CASSLYYSYEQYF
few	TRBD2	TRBJ2-3	TRBV7-9	TGTGCCAGCAGCCCAATAGCGGGGGGCCGCGATACGCAGTATTTT	CASSPIAGGRDTQYF
-	TRBD2	TRBJ2-1	TRBV25-1	TGTGCCAGCAGCTGGACTAGCCCCAATGAGCAGTTCTTC	CASSWTSPNEQFF
-	-	TRBJ1-3	TRBV15	TGTGCCACCAGCAGACTTCTGGGGGAACGCGGAAACACCATATATTTT	CATSRLLGERGNTIYF
-	TRBD2	TRBJ2-1	TRBV27	TGTGCCAGCAGTTACGGACAGCGGGGGTCCTACAATGAGCAGTTCTTC	CASSYGQRGSYNEQFF
-	-	TRBJ1-4	TRBV6-5	TGTGCCAGCAGTTCGCACAACGAAAAACTGTTTTTT	CASSSHNEKLFF
-	-	TRBJ2-1	TRBV7-9	TGTGCCAGCACCCAAGGGACGGGGGTTGGGTACAATGAGCAGTTCTTC	CASTQGTGVGYNEQFF
-	TRBD1	TRBJ2-3	TRBV5-1	TGCGCCAGCAGCTCACAGGGGCCCGATACGCAGTATTTT	CASSSQGPDTQYF
-	TRBD1	TRBJ2-1	TRBV18	TGTGCCAGCTCACCGCCGGGACAGGGCTACAATGAGCAGTTCTTC	CASSPPGQGYNEQFF
-	-	TRBJ1-4	TRBV2	TGTGCCAGCATGGGATACTCGGGTGAAAAACTGTTTTTT	CASMGYSGEKLFF
-	-	TRBJ1-2	TRBV7-9	TGTGCCAGCAGCCCGGGACTGAACTATGGCTACACCTTC	CASSPGLNYGYTF
once	-	TRBJ2-4	TRBV19	TGTGCCAGTAGTAAGGGTTTAGCCAAAAACATTCAGTACTTC	CASSKGLAKNIQYF
few	-	TRBJ2-2	TRBV14	TGTGCCAGCAGCCACCTGACAGTAACTAACACCGGGGAGCTGTTTTTT	CASSHLTVTNTGELFF
-	-	TRBJ2-6	TRBV6-1	TGTGCCAGCAGTGAACGTGACAGAGGCTCTGGGGCCAACGTCCTGACTTTC	CASSERDRGSGANVLTF
-	-	TRBJ2-1	TRBV27	TGTGCCAGCAGTTTTATGGGGGGCTCCTACAATGAGCAGTTCTTC	CASSFMGGSYNEQFF
-	TRBD2	TRBJ2-7	TRBV7-8	TGTGCCAGTACAGCCGGGACTAGCGGGCTATACGAGCAGTACTTC	CASTAGTSGLYEQYF
few	-	TRBJ2-7	TRBV4-1	TGCGCCAGCAGCCAAGTCAGATACTACGAGCAGTACTTC	CASSQVRYYEQYF
-	-	TRBJ2-2	TRBV11-2	TGTGCCAGCAGCTTAGGTCCGGGGACGAGATCCGGGGAGCTGTTTTTT	CASSLGPGTRSGELFF
once	-	TRBJ2-1	TRBV11-2	TGTGCCAGCAGCTCCTACGATGAGCAGTTCTTC	CASSSYDEQFF
-	-	TRBJ2-5	TRBV9	TGTGCCAGCAGCGGGCTTGGAGCGGGCGGAGAGACCCAGTACTTC	CASSGLGAGGETQYF
-	-	TRBJ2-4	TRBV18	TGTGCCAGCTCCGCCGGTAGGGGGAAAGCCAAAAACATTCAGTACTTC	CASSAGRGKAKNIQYF
-	-	TRBJ1-1	TRBV29-1	TGCAGCGTTGAAGGTGAGGGCCAAGGAGCTTTCTTT	CSVEGEGQGAFF
-	-	TRBJ2-7	TRBV27	TGTGCCAGCAGTTTTCGGGGATTTAGCTACGAGCAGTACTTC	CASSFRGFSYEQYF
-	-	TRBJ1-6	TRBV11-2	TGTGCCAGCAGCTTCGGTCCAGGAGGTTCACCCCTCCACTTT	CASSFGPGGSPLHF
-	-	TRBJ2-5	TRBV4-1	TGCGCCACCTCGGGCCCATCGGGGGAGACCCAGTACTTC	CATSGPSGETQYF
-	-	TRBJ2-7	TRBV7-3	TGTGCCAGCAGCTCGGGACTCTTTGGAGACGAGCAGTACTTC	CASSSGLFGDEQYF
-	-	TRBJ2-7	TRBV7-9	TGTGCCAGCAGCGTTCCCAGTATCGGGACCTACGAGCAGTACTTC	CASSVPSIGTYEQYF
once	-	TRBJ2-7	TRBV25-1	TGTGCCAGCAGTGGTGACCGCTCCTACGAGCAGTACTTC	CASSGDRSYEQYF
-	TRBD2	TRBJ2-1	TRBV28	TGTGCCAGCACCCTCGGGACTAGCGCTTACAATGAGCAGTTCTTC	CASTLGTSAYNEQFF
-	-	TRBJ1-2	TRBV27	TGTGCCAGCAGTCCCCCCCCGGGCATCTATGGCTACACCTTC	CASSPPPGIYGYTF
-	TRBD2	TRBJ2-3	TRBV27	TGTGCCAGCAGCCCACGGACTAGCGGAGATACGCAGTATTTT	CASSPRTSGDTQYF